The rows below give T cell receptor beta chains drawn from one sample of a study of response to subunit inactivated influenza vaccine. TCRdb fed the RT-PCR reads into MiXCR, producing one record per CDR3 protein. The repertoire has 700,000 to 800,000 distinct CDR3 sequences, 15% to 20% of them found once; the top ten carry approximately 11%. The material was PBMCs from blood, obtained about 5 days after vaccination. Receptor source: a man between 45 and 60 years old who received an inactivated influenza vaccine. Both conserved end residues are part of each CDR3. Fields, in order: V gene, D gene, CDR3 length, clone size, J gene, CDR3 DNA, CDR3 protein. D genes are given only for firm matches. Only part of the rows carry a size: once, few, many, or a class if the clone is expanded.

v_gene: TRBV3-1; d_gene: -; len: 13; abundance: few; j_gene: TRBJ2-7; CDR3nt: TGTGCCAGCAGCCACTCAGGCATCTACGAGCAGTACTTC; CDR3aa: CASSHSGIYEQYF
v_gene: TRBV12-3/TRBV12-4; d_gene: TRBD1; len: 14; abundance: -; j_gene: TRBJ1-1; CDR3nt: TGTGCCAGCAACCGGGACAGAATAAACACTGAAGCTTTCTTT; CDR3aa: CASNRDRINTEAFF
v_gene: TRBV20-1; d_gene: TRBD2; len: 14; abundance: few; j_gene: TRBJ2-5; CDR3nt: TGCAGTGCTGGCCGGACTAGCGGGAGGGAGACCCAGTACTTC; CDR3aa: CSAGRTSGRETQYF
v_gene: TRBV27; d_gene: TRBD1; len: 15; abundance: -; j_gene: TRBJ1-6; CDR3nt: TGTGCCAGCAGCACCCAGGGGGCGCGGGGCTCACCCCTCCACTTT; CDR3aa: CASSTQGARGSPLHF
v_gene: TRBV5-1; d_gene: TRBD1; len: 16; abundance: few; j_gene: TRBJ1-1; CDR3nt: TGCGCCAGCAGCTTGACACCTACGACAGGGGTGACTGAAGCTTTCTTT; CDR3aa: CASSLTPTTGVTEAFF
v_gene: TRBV4-3; d_gene: TRBD1; len: 17; abundance: once; j_gene: TRBJ2-3; CDR3nt: TGCGCCAGCAGCCAAGACGCTGGGACAGGGGGCAGTTATACGCAGTATTTT; CDR3aa: CASSQDAGTGGSYTQYF
v_gene: TRBV7-2; d_gene: -; len: 15; abundance: few; j_gene: TRBJ2-7; CDR3nt: TGTGCCAGCAGCTTAGGGGGGGCTGGAACGATTGAGCAGTACTTC; CDR3aa: CASSLGGAGTIEQYF
v_gene: TRBV12-3/TRBV12-4; d_gene: -; len: 14; abundance: -; j_gene: TRBJ2-2; CDR3nt: TGTGCCAGCAGTTGGGTTAGAAACACCGGGGAGCTGTTTTTT; CDR3aa: CASSWVRNTGELFF
v_gene: TRBV29-1; d_gene: TRBD1; len: 16; abundance: -; j_gene: TRBJ2-2; CDR3nt: TGCAGCGTTGCTGGGGGACAGGGATGGGACACCGGGGAGCTGTTTTTT; CDR3aa: CSVAGGQGWDTGELFF
v_gene: TRBV6-5; d_gene: -; len: 11; abundance: -; j_gene: TRBJ1-1; CDR3nt: TGTGCCAGCAGCTGGCTAGGTGGGGCTTTCTTT; CDR3aa: CASSWLGGAFF
v_gene: TRBV20-1; d_gene: -; len: 15; abundance: few; j_gene: TRBJ2-1; CDR3nt: TGCAGTGCTAGGGGTAGGGGGGGGGCTCTGAATGAGCAGTTCTTC; CDR3aa: CSARGRGGALNEQFF
v_gene: TRBV20-1; d_gene: -; len: 14; abundance: few; j_gene: TRBJ2-3; CDR3nt: TGCAGTGCTAGGGCGGGTTACGTCCCAGATACGCAGTATTTT; CDR3aa: CSARAGYVPDTQYF
v_gene: TRBV4-3; d_gene: -; len: 15; abundance: many; j_gene: TRBJ2-7; CDR3nt: TGCGCCAGCAGCCAAGATTATGCGCTGGCCTACGAGCAGTACTTC; CDR3aa: CASSQDYALAYEQYF
v_gene: TRBV12-3/TRBV12-4; d_gene: TRBD2; len: 15; abundance: -; j_gene: TRBJ2-3; CDR3nt: TGTGCCAGCAGGAAACTAGCGGGGGACGGGGATACGCAGTATTTT; CDR3aa: CASRKLAGDGDTQYF
v_gene: TRBV20-1; d_gene: TRBD1; len: 14; abundance: -; j_gene: TRBJ2-5; CDR3nt: TGCAGTGCACTCCGGACAGGGGGCGATGAGACCCAGTACTTC; CDR3aa: CSALRTGGDETQYF
v_gene: TRBV20-1; d_gene: TRBD1; len: 14; abundance: -; j_gene: TRBJ2-1; CDR3nt: TGCAGTGCAAAGCCGGGACAGGGGGCAGGTGAGCAGTTCTTC; CDR3aa: CSAKPGQGAGEQFF
v_gene: TRBV28; d_gene: -; len: 15; abundance: few; j_gene: TRBJ1-5; CDR3nt: TGTGCCAGCGGTATATCGGGGGGCGGCAATCAGCCCCAGCATTTT; CDR3aa: CASGISGGGNQPQHF
v_gene: TRBV7-8; d_gene: TRBD1; len: 14; abundance: once; j_gene: TRBJ2-1; CDR3nt: TGTGCCAGCAGCTTACTGGGACAGGGCGTTGAGCAGTTCTTC; CDR3aa: CASSLLGQGVEQFF
v_gene: TRBV7-9; d_gene: TRBD2; len: 17; abundance: -; j_gene: TRBJ2-3; CDR3nt: TGTGCCAGCAGCTTAGATCCTACTAGCGGTTGGACGGATACGCAGTATTTT; CDR3aa: CASSLDPTSGWTDTQYF
v_gene: TRBV5-1; d_gene: -; len: 14; abundance: -; j_gene: TRBJ2-5; CDR3nt: TGCGCCAGCAGCTTGGCCGCAAGACAAGAGACCCAGTACTTC; CDR3aa: CASSLAARQETQYF
v_gene: TRBV7-2; d_gene: TRBD1; len: 15; abundance: few; j_gene: TRBJ1-5; CDR3nt: TGTGCCAGCAGCCGTGACAGGGGTGGCAATCAGCCCCAGCATTTT; CDR3aa: CASSRDRGGNQPQHF
v_gene: TRBV4-2; d_gene: TRBD1; len: 14; abundance: few; j_gene: TRBJ2-7; CDR3nt: TGTGCCAGCAGCACCCGACAGGGTTTCTACGAGCAGTACTTC; CDR3aa: CASSTRQGFYEQYF
v_gene: TRBV10-3; d_gene: TRBD2; len: 19; abundance: -; j_gene: TRBJ2-3; CDR3nt: TGTGCCATCAGTGACCCGGTGGGAACTCAAAGGGAGGGTACAGATACGCAGTATTTT; CDR3aa: CAISDPVGTQREGTDTQYF
v_gene: TRBV6-1; d_gene: -; len: 15; abundance: -; j_gene: TRBJ2-1; CDR3nt: TGTGCCAGCAGGAAAGCGCCGAGCCGCTACAATGAGCAGTTCTTC; CDR3aa: CASRKAPSRYNEQFF
v_gene: TRBV20-1; d_gene: TRBD1; len: 13; abundance: -; j_gene: TRBJ2-1; CDR3nt: TGCAGTGAACAGGGACAGACCTACAATGAGCAGTTCTTC; CDR3aa: CSEQGQTYNEQFF
v_gene: TRBV30; d_gene: TRBD1; len: 11; abundance: few; j_gene: TRBJ2-5; CDR3nt: TGTGCCTGGAGTCAGGGGGCGACCCAGTACTTC; CDR3aa: CAWSQGATQYF
v_gene: TRBV4-3; d_gene: TRBD1; len: 16; abundance: few; j_gene: TRBJ2-1; CDR3nt: TGCGCCAGCAGCCAAGATGGGCAGGGGGCCTACAATGAGCAGTTCTTC; CDR3aa: CASSQDGQGAYNEQFF
v_gene: TRBV7-2; d_gene: -; len: 13; abundance: many; j_gene: TRBJ2-1; CDR3nt: TGTGCCAGCAGCTTGGCCATCTACAATGAGCAGTTCTTC; CDR3aa: CASSLAIYNEQFF
v_gene: TRBV27; d_gene: -; len: 14; abundance: many; j_gene: TRBJ2-7; CDR3nt: TGTGCCAGCAGTTCCGGGACACAAACCTACGAGCAGTACTTC; CDR3aa: CASSSGTQTYEQYF
v_gene: TRBV19; d_gene: TRBD2; len: 16; abundance: -; j_gene: TRBJ2-1; CDR3nt: TGTGCCAGTAGATCCACCGGGACTAGCGGTCTAAATGAGCAGTTCTTC; CDR3aa: CASRSTGTSGLNEQFF
v_gene: TRBV5-1; d_gene: TRBD2; len: 16; abundance: few; j_gene: TRBJ2-3; CDR3nt: TGCGCCAGCAGCTTGATGACTAGCGGGGTTGGAGATACGCAGTATTTT; CDR3aa: CASSLMTSGVGDTQYF
v_gene: TRBV10-3; d_gene: -; len: 13; abundance: few; j_gene: TRBJ1-1; CDR3nt: TGTGCCATCAGGGACAGTATGAACACTGAAGCTTTCTTT; CDR3aa: CAIRDSMNTEAFF
v_gene: TRBV20-1; d_gene: TRBD2; len: 15; abundance: -; j_gene: TRBJ2-5; CDR3nt: TGCAGTGCTAGTGTGGCGGGAGGCCACCAAGAGACCCAGTACTTC; CDR3aa: CSASVAGGHQETQYF
v_gene: TRBV3-1; d_gene: -; len: 13; abundance: -; j_gene: TRBJ1-5; CDR3nt: TGTGCCAGCAGCCAAGATCAGGGCCTTCCCCAGCATTTT; CDR3aa: CASSQDQGLPQHF
v_gene: TRBV4-2; d_gene: -; len: 17; abundance: -; j_gene: TRBJ1-4; CDR3nt: TGTGCCAGCAGCCCTTCGGAAGCGACGGGGGAAAGCGAAAAACTGTTTTTT; CDR3aa: CASSPSEATGESEKLFF
v_gene: TRBV5-5; d_gene: TRBD1; len: 13; abundance: few; j_gene: TRBJ2-1; CDR3nt: TGTGCCAGCAGCCAATGGACAGGCGGTGAGCAGTTCTTC; CDR3aa: CASSQWTGGEQFF
v_gene: TRBV20-1; d_gene: -; len: 15; abundance: few; j_gene: TRBJ2-3; CDR3nt: TGCAGTGCTAGTGTTCGAGGGATTGGCACAGATACGCAGTATTTT; CDR3aa: CSASVRGIGTDTQYF
v_gene: TRBV9; d_gene: TRBD1; len: 15; abundance: few; j_gene: TRBJ1-6; CDR3nt: TGTGCCAGCAGCGCCGAGGACAGGGTAGCTTCACCCCTCCACTTT; CDR3aa: CASSAEDRVASPLHF
v_gene: TRBV7-6; d_gene: TRBD2; len: 18; abundance: -; j_gene: TRBJ2-3; CDR3nt: TGTGCCAGCAGCCCCGGACTAGCGGGAGGGCCGGGCACAGATACGCAGTATTTT; CDR3aa: CASSPGLAGGPGTDTQYF
v_gene: TRBV9; d_gene: -; len: 15; abundance: -; j_gene: TRBJ2-4; CDR3nt: TGTGCCAGCAGCGTATCGGGACTAGCCAAAAACATTCAGTACTTC; CDR3aa: CASSVSGLAKNIQYF
v_gene: TRBV12-3/TRBV12-4; d_gene: TRBD1; len: 13; abundance: -; j_gene: TRBJ2-7; CDR3nt: TGTGCCAGCACCTCGACAGGGATCTACGAGCAGTACTTC; CDR3aa: CASTSTGIYEQYF
v_gene: TRBV7-2; d_gene: -; len: 15; abundance: -; j_gene: TRBJ2-1; CDR3nt: TGTGCCAGCAGCTTAGGTCCAGGACCTCAAGAGACCCAGTTCTTC; CDR3aa: CASSLGPGPQETQFF
v_gene: TRBV24-1; d_gene: -; len: 16; abundance: few; j_gene: TRBJ2-5; CDR3nt: TGTGCCACCAGTGATAACGACGGGCGGTACCAAGAGACCCAGTACTTC; CDR3aa: CATSDNDGRYQETQYF
v_gene: TRBV30; d_gene: -; len: 16; abundance: few; j_gene: TRBJ1-2; CDR3nt: TGTGCCTGGAGTGCGTCCTGGACGGTCACTAACTATGGCTACACCTTC; CDR3aa: CAWSASWTVTNYGYTF
v_gene: TRBV3-1; d_gene: TRBD1; len: 13; abundance: -; j_gene: TRBJ2-1; CDR3nt: TGTGCCAGCAGCCATAGGGGGCAGGGTGAGCAGTTCTTC; CDR3aa: CASSHRGQGEQFF
v_gene: TRBV24-1; d_gene: TRBD1; len: 16; abundance: many; j_gene: TRBJ2-1; CDR3nt: TGTGCCACCAGTGATCCACAGGGGAGCTCCTACAATGAGCAGTTCTTC; CDR3aa: CATSDPQGSSYNEQFF
v_gene: TRBV20-1; d_gene: TRBD2; len: 16; abundance: -; j_gene: TRBJ2-7; CDR3nt: TGCAGTGCTGAGTCCGCTCCCTTCCGGGGGGTCTACGAGCAGTACTTC; CDR3aa: CSAESAPFRGVYEQYF
v_gene: TRBV6-2/TRBV6-3; d_gene: -; len: 13; abundance: few; j_gene: TRBJ1-1; CDR3nt: TGTGCCAGCAGTTATTACCCCGGCACTGAAGCTTTCTTT; CDR3aa: CASSYYPGTEAFF